Only a few counts were recorded for the clone carrying this T cell receptor (beta chain). Its antigen is as yet unknown. A universal primer site came from template switching; cDNA carried unique molecular identifiers. MiXCR, applied by TCRdb to the 5' RACE reads, yields one record per CDR3 protein. Among 200,000 to 250,000 distinct CDR3 sequences, about 10% were seen once, and the ten largest hold roughly 10%. Trimming cost V 3 bases and J 1 base, with 13 bases left between them. The length of the CDR3 is 16 residues. This record belongs to a study of identical twins. Study outcomes and limitations: Where out-of-frame alpha sequences were twin-shared, they showed excess low generation probability. It was possible that invariant MAIT and iNKT cells partly confounded the zero-insertion analyses. Insertion counts were lower in abundant cord blood beta clonotypes, a trend that memory repertoires did not show.

V and J are TRBV12-3 or TRBV12-4 and TRBJ1-5; possibly TRBD1 for D (6 bases). The specimen sequenced was memory T cells sorted from blood. The TCR originated in a man aged 45 to 65 in good health. For the CDR3, the DNA is TGTGCCAGCAGTTTTTCAGGGGTCGGAAGCAATCAGCCCCAGCATTTT. Protein: CASSFSGVGSNQPQHF.